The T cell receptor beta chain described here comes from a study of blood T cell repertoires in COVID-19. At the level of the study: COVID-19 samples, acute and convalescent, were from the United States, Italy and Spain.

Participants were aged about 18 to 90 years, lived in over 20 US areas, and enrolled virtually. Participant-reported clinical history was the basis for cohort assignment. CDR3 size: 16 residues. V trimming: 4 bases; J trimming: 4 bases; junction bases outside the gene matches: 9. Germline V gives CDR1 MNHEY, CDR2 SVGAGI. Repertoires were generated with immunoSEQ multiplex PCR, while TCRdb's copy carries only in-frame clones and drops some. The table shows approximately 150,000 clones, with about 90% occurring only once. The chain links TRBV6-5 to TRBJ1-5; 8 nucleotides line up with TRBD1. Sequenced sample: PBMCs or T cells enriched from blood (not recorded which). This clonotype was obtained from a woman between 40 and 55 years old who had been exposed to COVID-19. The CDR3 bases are TGTGCCAGCAGTTCTCGGACAGGGAGGGGGAATCAGCCCCAGCATTTT. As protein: CASSSRTGRGNQPQHF.